This paragraph reports one TCR beta chain. As yet, its antigen is unknown. The data are from a study of T cell responses to AZD1222 COVID-19 vaccine. Whole-study findings and limits: Clonal diversity may have been underestimated, and the donors were mostly white British, with more females than males. Repertoires in all cases were sampled only once the peak T cell response had passed. Across the whole spike, CD4 TCRs peaked at regions 160-218 and 743-854.

Data came from immunoSEQ multiplex PCR; TCRdb stores just in-frame clones and leaves some out. The repertoire holds over 120,000 clones, with 80% to 95% as singletons. V lost 2 bases to trimming and J lost 5 bases; unmatched junction nucleotides: 6. The CDR3 runs to 14 residues. Per germline, CDR1 SGHRS and CDR2 YFSETQ. Sequenced material: peripheral blood, taken on day 0 of AZD1222 vaccination. The sequence derives from an adult in good health. The chain links TRBV5-1 to TRBJ1-1; 7 bases align to TRBD1. The CDR3 DNA sequence: TGCGCCAGCAGCTTTTGGGACAGAAGTACTGAAGCTTTCTTT. As protein: CASSFWDRSTEAFF.